This TCR beta chain was identified in a study of blood T cell repertoires in COVID-19. Background on the study: The United States, Italy and Spain provided the acute and convalescent COVID-19 samples. The cDNA or gDNA used as material had been derived from T cells, B-cell-depleted T cells, or PBMCs.

Germline values: CDR1 KGHDR, CDR2 SFDVKD. There are 19 residues in the CDR3. J lost 0 bases, V lost 2 bases, and 11 bases had no gene match. In the original workflow: Researchers report that nucleated cell counts were estimated from reference gene primer amplification. This table comes from immunoSEQ multiplex PCR, and its TCRdb copy is limited to in-frame clones, with some not included. V and J calls and clone size are given by that table; D and trimming were obtained from the DNA. The data hold 200,000 to 250,000 clones, with 85% to 90% observed a single time. This chain joins TRBV24-1 and TRBJ2-1; 8 positions match TRBD2. This clonotype originated in a woman aged 70 to 79 with active or convalescent COVID-19. Sequencing used peripheral blood. CDR3 nucleotide sequence: TGTGCCACCAGTGATTCGGGACTAGATCAGCGAAGCTCCTACAATGAGCAGTTCTTC. As protein: CATSDSGLDQRSSYNEQFF.